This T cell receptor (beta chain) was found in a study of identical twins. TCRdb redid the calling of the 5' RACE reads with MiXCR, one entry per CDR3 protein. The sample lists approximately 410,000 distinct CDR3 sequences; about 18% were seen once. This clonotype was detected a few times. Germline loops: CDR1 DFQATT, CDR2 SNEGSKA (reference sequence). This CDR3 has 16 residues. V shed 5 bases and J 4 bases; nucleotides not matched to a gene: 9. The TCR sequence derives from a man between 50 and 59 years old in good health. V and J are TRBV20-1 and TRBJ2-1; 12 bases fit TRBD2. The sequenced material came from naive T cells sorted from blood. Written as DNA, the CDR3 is TGCAGTGCTTCCCCTAGCGGGGGGGCGGGTTACAATGAGCAGTTCTTC. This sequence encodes CSASPSGGAGYNEQFF.